These 26 T cell receptor beta chains were all obtained from the same sample, sequenced in a study of CD8+CD57+ T cells in acquired aplastic anemia. Genomic DNA provided the template from which TCR beta VDJ and CDR3 profiles were obtained. TCRdb passed the reads through MiXCR, listing each CDR3 protein once. The data show hundreds of thousands of distinct CDR3 sequences, with roughly 64% seen just once and more than 3.5% held by the top ten. The sample comprised sorted CD4+, CD8+, or CD8+CD57+ T cells (not recorded which) from PBMCs. The receptors stem from a human donor in good health, serving as a control.

The rearrangement uses TRBV30 and TRBJ2-3; D is ambiguous. Germline loops: CDR1 GTSNPN, CDR2 SVGIG (reference sequence). V lost 3 bases and J lost 0, with 10 bases in between. The CDR3 runs to 14 residues. This CDR3 reads CAWSPVRSTDTQYF. The CDR3 coding sequence is TGTGCCTGGAGCCCGGTACGTAGCACAGATACGCAGTATTTT.

The chain joins TRBV7-3 to TRBJ2-1; the match to TRBD2 covers 7 bases. There are 12 residues in the CDR3. V dropped 6 bases and J dropped 10; count of bases not matched to a gene: 6. The germline V gene encodes CDR1 SGHTA and CDR2 FQGTGA. The CDR3 nucleotides are TGTGCCAGCAGTCCGACTAGCTTCGAGCAGTTCTTC. It translates to CASSPTSFEQFF.

J is TRBJ2-7 and V is TRBV7-3; 14 bases fit TRBD2. The CDR3 is 15 amino acids. The V and J ends lost 10 bases and 6 bases, in that order; junction bases with no gene match: 11. The germline V gene encodes CDR1 SGHTA and CDR2 FQGTGA. The CDR3, as DNA: TGTGCCAAGACTGGCCAGGGACTAGCGGGGGCCGAGCAGTACTTC. Protein: CAKTGQGLAGAEQYF.

This clonotype was seen many times. V is TRBV20-1 and J is TRBJ2-3, with 9 bases aligning to TRBD2. This CDR3 is 16 amino acids long. Trimming at V came to 2 bases and at J to 3 bases, leaving 9 bases not matched to a gene. Germline V CDR1 and CDR2: DFQATT, SNEGSKA (reference sequence). The CDR3 DNA follows: TGCAGTGCTAGATATAGCGGGGGAGGTGGAACAGATACGCAGTATTTT. It is translated as CSARYSGGGGTDTQYF.

CDR3 in DNA: TGTGCCACAGGACAGGGGATCACCTACGAGCAGTACTTC. Its translation is CATGQGITYEQYF. The gene calls are TRBV7-2 and TRBJ2-7, with 9 bases identical to TRBD1. CDR1 and CDR2 from the germline V gene are SGHTA and FQGNSA. This CDR3 is 13 amino acids long. V lost 10 bases to trimming and J lost 2 bases; unmatched junction nucleotides: 6.

This clonotype is a singleton in its sample. V gene TRBV11-1 combines with J gene TRBJ1-2; TRBD1 matches 7 bases. V was pared by 5 bases and J by 4 bases, with 7 bases of the junction left unmatched. This CDR3 has 14 residues. Germline loops: CDR1 SGHAT, CDR2 FQDESV (reference sequence). The CDR3 protein is CASSTQDRSYGYTF. In DNA, the CDR3 is TGTGCCAGCAGCACGCAGGACAGGAGCTATGGCTACACCTTC.

This clonotype was counted once. This chain joins TRBV9 and TRBJ2-3; 8 bases are shared with TRBD1. The germline V gene has CDR1 SGDLS and CDR2 YYNGEE. The V gene end was trimmed by 5 bases and the J gene end by 7 bases; junction bases not matched to a gene: 18. The CDR3 runs to 17 residues. The CDR3 reads CASSPLGQAEQNYTQYF. DNA of the CDR3: TGTGCCAGCAGTCCCCTGGGACAGGCGGAGCAGAACTATACGCAGTATTTT.

This clonotype was detected a few times. CDR3 sequence: CASSYDRGSYNEQFF. CDR3 nucleotide sequence: TGTGCCAGCAGCTACGACAGGGGCTCCTACAATGAGCAGTTCTTC. The rearrangement links TRBV19 to TRBJ2-1; 8 bases map to TRBD1. The CDR3 contains 15 residues. V lost 9 bases, J lost 0 bases, and 7 bases stayed unmatched. CDR1 is LNHDA, CDR2 SQIVND, per germline (reference sequence).

V gene TRBV13 combines with J gene TRBJ1-6, with D tentatively TRBD1 (5 bases). This CDR3 has 14 residues. The V end was cut by 3 bases, the J end by 6 bases, with 9 bases between. Germline CDR1 and CDR2: PRHDT and FYEKMQ (reference sequence). The CDR3 here is CASSFQGGNSPLHF. The CDR3 DNA is TGTGCCAGCAGCTTCCAGGGAGGTAATTCACCCCTCCACTTT.

The DNA for the CDR3 is TGCGCCACCCCCGGGGTGGGGGGTGAGCAGTTCTTC. This codes for CATPGVGGEQFF. The V call is TRBV5-1, the J call TRBJ2-1; D might be TRBD2 (6 bases). Germline CDR1 is SGHRS and CDR2 is YFSETQ. V lost 9 bases to trimming and J lost 9 bases, with 16 bases between them. The length of the CDR3 is 12 residues.

The rearrangement uses TRBV5-1 and TRBJ1-5; D is undetermined. V was cut by 0 bases and J by 5 bases, with 12 bases left in between. Germline V lookup: CDR1 SGHRS, CDR2 YFSETQ. The CDR3 runs 15 residues. The CDR3: CASSLARRVDQPQHF. The CDR3 bases are TGCGCCAGCAGCTTGGCCCGGCGGGTGGATCAGCCCCAGCATTTT.

This clonotype is a singleton in its sample. Germline is not matched at one junction end, which may reflect a read error. V and J are TRBV7-3 and TRBJ1-6; 7 bases map to TRBD1. The germline V gene encodes CDR1 SGHTA and CDR2 FQGTGA. The CDR3 covers 16 residues. CDR3 sequence: CASSPDRAYTGELLHF. The CDR3 nucleotides read TGTGCTAGCAGCCCAGACAGGGCCTACACCGGGGAGCTGCTCCACTTT.

The V gene is TRBV11-2, the J gene TRBJ1-2; D is perhaps TRBD1 (5 bases). V was shortened by 6 bases and J by 4 bases, with 15 bases between the two germline ends. Germline assignment: CDR1 SGHAT and CDR2 FQNNGV. The CDR3 runs to 14 residues. Written as DNA, the CDR3 is TGTGCCAGCAGGCCGGGACTAGCGGGCTATGGCTACACCTTC. This codes for CASRPGLAGYGYTF. Filled out from reference TRBV11-2 and TRBJ1-2, the complete variable domain reads EAGVAQSPRYKIIEKRQSVAFWCNPISGHATLYWYQQILGQGPKLLIQFQNNGVVDDSQLPKDRFSAERLKGVDSTLKIQPAKLEDSAVYLCASRPGLAGYGYTFGSGTRLTVV.

As regards this clonotype: The CDR3 does not close with the conserved phenylalanine or tryptophan, likely indicating a read error. The DNA is omitted, as the CDR3 cannot be located on it reliably, and the CDR3 follows TCRdb's listing. This chain uses TRBV19 with TRBJ1-2. The V gene's germline CDR1 is LNHDA and CDR2 SQIVND (reference sequence). The CDR3 is made up of 13 amino acids, end residues included. The CDR3 sequence: CASSNTGGHCFAL.

Note on this clonotype: The conserved closing phenylalanine or tryptophan is absent in this CDR3, likely reflecting a read error. No DNA is shown, since the ends of the CDR3 on it are uncertain; the CDR3 is the one TCRdb lists. V usage is TRBV5-1 and J usage is TRBJ2-6. The CDR3 spans 8 amino acids, including both terminal residues. CDR1 SGHRS and CDR2 YFSETQ come from the germline V gene. The CDR3 sequence is CASSATDA.

A note on this clonotype: At one end, the junction sequence differs from germline, possibly due to a read error. The chain carries TRBV20-1 and TRBJ2-7; D is ambiguous. This CDR3 comprises 11 residues. Germline V gene lookup returns CDR1 DFQATT and CDR2 SNEGSKA (reference sequence). CDR3 loop: CSVADTYGQYF. CDR3 in DNA: TGCAGTGTCGCGGATACTTACGGGCAGTACTTC.

The chain links TRBV20-1 to TRBJ2-7; 8 bases match TRBD1. V was pared by 3 bases and J by 2 bases, with 6 bases of the junction left unmatched. Germline V gives CDR1 DFQATT, CDR2 SNEGSKA (reference sequence). This CDR3 spans 14 amino acids. The CDR3 is CSARQGQGPYEQYF. In DNA form, the CDR3 reads TGCAGTGCTAGGCAAGGACAGGGACCCTACGAGCAGTACTTC.

Note on this clonotype: The junction differs from germline at one of its ends, possibly a read error. The chain has TRBV7-2 and TRBJ1-5; D is possibly TRBD1 (5 bases). This CDR3 has 14 residues. Germline assignment: CDR1 SGHTA and CDR2 FQGNSA. Here the CDR3 reads CASSSTGGVKPPHF. The CDR3 DNA sequence: TGTGCCAGCAGCTCCACGGGAGGGGTTAAGCCCCCGCATTTT.

This clonotype has a count of ten or more. The chain carries TRBV5-1 and TRBJ1-2, with 11 bases lining up with TRBD1. Per the germline V gene, CDR1 is SGHRS and CDR2 is YFSETQ. J lost 4 bases, V lost 0 bases, and 8 bases had no gene match. This CDR3 comprises 17 residues. DNA of the CDR3: TGCGCCAGCAGCTTGGTGGGACAGGGGGTTTCTGGCTATGGCTACACCTTC. The encoded protein is CASSLVGQGVSGYGYTF. The whole variable domain, remainder taken from reference TRBV5-1 and TRBJ1-2, is KAGVTQTPRYLIKTRGQQVTLSCSPISGHRSVSWYQQTPGQGLQFLFEYFSETQRNKGNFPGRFSGRQFSNSRSEMNVSTLELGDSALYLCASSLVGQGVSGYGYTFGSGTRLTVV.

Comments on this clonotype: Mismatch with germline at one junction end may stem from a read error. The chain joins TRBV6-4 to TRBJ2-1; D gene unclear. In germline, CDR1 is MRHNA, CDR2 SNTAGT. The CDR3 spans 15 residues. CDR3 in DNA: TGTGCCAGCGGTGAGATGGGTTCGTCCTACAATGAGCAGTTCTTC. Translated, it gives CASGEMGSSYNEQFF.

V gene TRBV12-5 combines with J gene TRBJ1-3; 11 bases fit TRBD1. Germline V gene data show CDR1 as LGHNT and CDR2 as FRNRAP. J was trimmed by 4 bases and V by 6 bases; bases with no gene match: 5. CDR3 length: 15 amino acids. The CDR3 DNA reads TGTGCTAGTGGCCGGGGACAGGGGGGGGGAAACACCATATATTTT. This gives the protein CASGRGQGGGNTIYF.

This sequence joins TRBV11-2 and TRBJ1-3; perhaps TRBD1 as D (5 bases). Trimming stripped 5 bases from V and 7 bases from J, with 15 bases between. The length of the CDR3 is 14 residues. Germline values: CDR1 SGHAT, CDR2 FQNNGV. The CDR3: CASSAGKDSNTIYF. DNA of the CDR3: TGTGCCAGCAGCGCAGGGAAAGACTCTAACACCATATATTTT.

As concerns this clonotype: A junction end diverges from the germline sequence, so it may reflect a read error. The V and J genes are TRBV19 and TRBJ1-1; unclear D gene. Germline V gives CDR1 LNHDA, CDR2 SQIVND (reference sequence). The CDR3 totals 13 residues. CDR3 loop: CASSFAMNNEAFF. DNA of the CDR3: TGTGCCAGTAGTTTCGCGATGAACAATGAAGCTTTCTTT.

This clonotype has at least ten counts. The chain is built from TRBV20-1 and TRBJ2-7; no clear D. The CDR3 has 13 amino acids. Germline loops: CDR1 DFQATT, CDR2 SNEGSKA (reference sequence). V was cut by 3 bases and J by 6 bases, with 15 bases left in between. This chain's CDR3 is CSASSSAEAEQYF. In nucleotides, the CDR3 is TGCAGTGCTAGTTCGTCGGCCGAGGCCGAGCAGTACTTC.

The genes are TRBV12-3 or TRBV12-4 and TRBJ2-3; TRBD2 is a possible D gene (6 bases). V lost 6 bases, J lost 2 bases, and 15 bases lay in between. This CDR3 has 15 residues. The CDR3 DNA reads TGTGCCAGCAGACACGAGGGCGGGGACACAGATACGCAGTATTTT. It codes for CASRHEGGDTDTQYF.

Comment on this clonotype: A read error may be the cause here, since a much bigger clone is one base away. CDR3 loop: CASSLNRVGETQYF. DNA for the CDR3: TGTGCCAGCAGCTTGAATCGGGTGGGAGAGACCCAGTACTTC. The rearrangement links TRBV5-4 to TRBJ2-5; D uncertain. The V and J ends lost 1 base and 4 bases respectively, with 11 bases between them. The CDR3 has 14 amino acids. Germline V lookup: CDR1 SGHNT, CDR2 YYREEE (reference sequence).